This TCR beta chain was retrieved from a study of metastatic and nonmetastatic thyroid tumors. At the level of the study: The study looked at repertoires side by side in blood and in tumor or nodule tissue from malignant and benign thyroid patients. Study observations and caveats: Significantly higher TCR beta diversity was reportedly seen in malignant thyroid tumors than benign nodules, in blood and tumor.

Comments on this clone: Its antigen is undetermined. This may arise from a read error, as a much more abundant clone is one base away.

As handled by the study authors: Construction of a distant-metastasis classifier for papillary thyroid cancer relied on CDR3 differences across clinicopathological groups. MiXCR reprocessed the PCR reads for TCRdb. The V and J calls reflect TCRdb's pipeline rather than the authors' work. The profile shows roughly 20,000 clones, roughly 10% of them singletons. The CDR3 spans 11 residues. Germline CDR1 is SQVTM and CDR2 is ANQGSEA. Thyroid surgery took place with no prior treatment in any patient. This receptor was identified in a female donor with papillary thyroid cancer or a benign thyroid nodule (not recorded which). Some clones in this sample may be carry-over from other donors' samples. J is TRBJ1-1 and V is TRBV29-1; D gene ambiguous. The sample was blood. CDR3 protein: CSVQDIGQAFF. CDR3 bases: TGCAGCGTTCAAGATATAGGCCAAGCTTTCTTT.